This TCR beta chain was sequenced for a study of blood T cells in healthy people across ages. General study findings and limits: Relative to aged donors, long-lived donors carried more naive CD4+ cells and displayed higher diversity.

A second PCR, run for about 7 to 11 cycles, used a sample-barcoded 5' primer plus a J-beta primer mix. Using its own MiXCR run on the 5' RACE reads, TCRdb lists one record per CDR3 protein. The table includes 2 million or so distinct CDR3 sequences, 49% detected once. V lost 4 bases and J lost 2; bases outside the gene matches: 6. This CDR3 region has 15 residues. Germline CDR1 reads LNHNV; CDR2 reads YYDKDF (reference sequence). Worth noting for this clonotype: Its antigen is as yet unknown.

The chain joins TRBV15 to TRBJ2-3; 7 bases are a match to TRBD1. Sequencing was done on a sample of blood. The receptor comes from a woman aged 40 to 50 in good health. The CDR3 protein is CATSTRQGPTDTQYF. CDR3 bases: TGTGCCACCAGCACCAGACAGGGCCCCACAGATACGCAGTATTTT.